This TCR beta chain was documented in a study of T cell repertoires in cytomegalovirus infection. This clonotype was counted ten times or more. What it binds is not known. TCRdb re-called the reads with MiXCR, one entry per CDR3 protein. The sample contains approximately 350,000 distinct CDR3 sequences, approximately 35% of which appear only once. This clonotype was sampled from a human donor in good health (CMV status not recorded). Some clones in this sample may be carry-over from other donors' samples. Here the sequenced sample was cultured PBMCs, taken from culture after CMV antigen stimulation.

The CDR3 bases are TGTGCCAGCAGCTCCTATAGTTGGGATACGCAGTATTTT. It encodes CASSSYSWDTQYF. This chain joins TRBV7-2 and TRBJ2-3, with D uncertain. CDR1 and CDR2 from the germline V gene are SGHTA and FQGNSA. V lost 4 bases and J 6 bases, leaving 11 bases between the germline ends. The CDR3 length is 13 residues.